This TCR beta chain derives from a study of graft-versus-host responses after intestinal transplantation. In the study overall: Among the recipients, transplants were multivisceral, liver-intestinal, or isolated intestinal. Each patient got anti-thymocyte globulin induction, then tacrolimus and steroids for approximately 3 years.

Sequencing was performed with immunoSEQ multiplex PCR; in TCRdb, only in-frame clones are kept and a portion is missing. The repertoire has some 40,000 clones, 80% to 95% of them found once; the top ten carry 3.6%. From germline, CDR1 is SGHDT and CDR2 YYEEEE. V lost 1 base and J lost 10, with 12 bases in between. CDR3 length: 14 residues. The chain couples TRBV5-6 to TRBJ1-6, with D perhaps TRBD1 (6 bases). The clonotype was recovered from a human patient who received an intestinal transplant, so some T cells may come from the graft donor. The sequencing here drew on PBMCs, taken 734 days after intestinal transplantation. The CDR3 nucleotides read TGTGCCAGCAGCTTGCGCCAGGGGCGCTCACCCCTCCACTTT. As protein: CASSLRQGRSPLHF. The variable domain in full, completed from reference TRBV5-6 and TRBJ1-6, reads DAGVTQSPTHLIKTRGQQVTLRCSPKSGHDTVSWYQQALGQGPQFIFQYYEEEERQRGNFPDRFSGHQFPNYSSELNVNALLLGDSALYLCASSLRQGRSPLHFGNGTRLTVT.